This TCR beta chain was captured by sequencing in a study of T-cell memory formation after mild COVID-19 (dated by TCRdb to the early 2020s). A note on the overall study: TCR sequence clusters from the two donors were found to be largely donor specific. In two donors, T-cell clones that expanded and contracted after mild COVID-19 were followed by sequencing TCRalpha and TCRbeta repertoires longitudinally. Two young, previously healthy adult volunteers, one female and one male, were included in the cohort. Broad study findings and their caveats: Whether the second-wave clones peaking on day 37 were SARS-CoV-2 specific was not confirmed. The study included only a couple of mild cases, and larger cohorts that include severe cases with pre-infection samples were judged to be necessary. Clones contracting from day 15 to 85 had balanced CD4/CD8 phenotypes, while a second wave expanding from day 15 to 37 was biased towards CD4+. Contracting CD4+ clones turned up mainly in the CM and EM memory subsets, whereas EMRA was where CD8+ clones were enriched. The detection of some responding clones in pre-infection memory suggests that pre-existing cross-reactive memory T cells joined the SARS-CoV-2 response.

The sample holds many counts of this clonotype. This clone's antigen is unknown. Per-nucleotide qualities are absent, and no much larger clonotype sits a single base away. Ficoll-Paque density gradient centrifugation was used to isolate PBMCs. The instrument given in TCRdb is Illumina NovaSeq 6000. Using 5'RACE with constant-segment primers, TCRalpha and TCRbeta cDNA libraries were constructed, with sample barcodes and unique molecular identifiers added in the process. RNA was extracted from every sample with Trizol reagent. Amplification of the libraries took two PCR steps, and the second step added a second sample barcode plus Illumina TruSeq adapters. Sequencing of libraries was performed on an Illumina NovaSeq with 2 x 150 bp paired-end reads. Under the source paper's analysis protocol: Demultiplexing of reads and collapsing into UMI-guided consensus sequences were performed with migec v1.2.7. Using mixcr v2.1.11, the UMI consensuses were aligned to TRA and TRB V and J templates and assembled into clonotypes. A clonotype was counted as expanded or contracted only if both edgeR and NoisET called the change significant, with noise models trained on biological replicates. edgeR calls used a false discovery rate-adjusted p below 0.01 and a log2 fold-change threshold of 1. PCA with hierarchical clustering of max-normalized trajectories of the 1000 most abundant clonotypes was used as exploratory dynamics analysis. Each responding clone was given a CD4 or CD8 phenotype based on the CD4+ and CD8+ repertoires, which had been sequenced separately. The public reads were reanalyzed by TCRdb: fastp trimming at Q25, MiXCR alignment, in-frame beta chains only. All rows with the same CDR3 protein become a single entry with the most common DNA and genes. The V and J calls were determined by TCRdb, not by the authors. The sample records approximately 150,000 distinct CDR3 sequences, 6% to 7% of which are singletons. About 1.9% of the sample is taken by the ten largest.

Relative to germline, V is 5 bases shorter and J is 6 bases shorter, with 14 bases between their ends. The CDR3 has 14 amino acids, counting the end cysteine and phenylalanine. Only the CDR3 region is kept as DNA, spanning 42 bases read in frame from base 1. CDR1 and CDR2 are read off the germline V gene as SGHTA and FQGTGA. The specimen sequenced was PBMCs or a T cell subset sorted from them (not recorded which). The V gene is TRBV7-3 and the J gene is TRBJ2-1; TRBD2 is perhaps the D gene, given 5 matching bases. The TCR originated in an adult woman who had mild COVID-19 (a few samples of this study predate the infection). The sample titles of this study are shuffled in the database, so cell type and time point are left out; the donor was told from shared clones. The CDR3 protein is CASSPLRGGNEQFF. The DNA sequence is given as TGTGCCAGCAGCCCGCTTCGGGGTGGCAATGAGCAGTTCTTC.